The 4 T cell receptor beta chains given below trace back to one sample, sequenced in a study of blood T cell repertoires in COVID-19. Here immunoSEQ multiplex PCR was the method, and the copy in TCRdb shows in-frame clones only, minus some. The sample holds fewer than 300,000 clones; around 82% are singletons and the top ten take 0.87%. The sample comprised peripheral blood. Receptor source: a human donor with COVID-19, enrolled during active disease. The donor label of this sample is uncertain.

The J gene is TRBJ1-1, the V gene TRBV4-1; a weak D match, TRBD1 (6 bases). The germline gives CDR1 MGHRA, CDR2 YSYEKL. The germline V and J ends were trimmed by 1 base and 7 bases, with 16 bases remaining between them. This CDR3 spans 15 amino acids. The DNA of the CDR3 is TGCGCCAGCAGCCAAGGAGGGGGGGAAATCCTTGAAGCTTTCTTT. This codes for CASSQGGGEILEAFF.

This clone was observed once. DNA for the CDR3: TGTGCCAGTAGAGGGACAGGGTGGGATAGAAACATTCAGTACTTC. It translates to CASRGTGWDRNIQYF. The rearrangement joins TRBV19 to TRBJ2-4; 9 bases are shared with TRBD1. With V trimmed by 6 bases and J by 6 bases, 9 bases remained unmatched. The germline gives CDR1 LNHDA, CDR2 SQIVND (reference sequence). The CDR3 has 15 amino acids. Full variable domain (remainder filled in from reference TRBV19 and TRBJ2-4): DGGITQSPKYLFRKEGQNVTLSCEQNLNHDAMYWYRQDPGQGLRLIYYSQIVNDFQKGDIAEGYSVSREKKESFPLTVTSAQKNPTAFYLCASRGTGWDRNIQYFGAGTRLSVL.

The CDR3 DNA is TGTGCCTGGAGTGTATTTGGCAGGGGAGGGGCCGAGCAGTACTTC. Protein: CAWSVFGRGGAEQYF. The chain couples TRBV30 to TRBJ2-7, with D perhaps matching TRBD2 (7 bases). Germline CDR1 and CDR2: GTSNPN and SVGIG (reference sequence). V was shortened by 0 bases and J by 6 bases, with 18 bases between the two germline ends. The CDR3 loop spans 15 amino acids.

This clone was detected once. The chain has TRBV18 and TRBJ1-2, with 7 bases lining up with TRBD1. The CDR3 extends over 13 amino acids. The germline CDR1 and CDR2 sequences are KGHSH and LQKENI. Trimming took 5 bases from V and 8 from J; bases not matched to a gene: 8. CDR3 protein: CASSSGTEGGYTF. CDR3 DNA sequence: TGTGCCAGCTCATCCGGGACAGAGGGCGGCTACACCTTC. The full variable domain, rest sourced from reference TRBV18 and TRBJ1-2, is NAGVMQNPRHLVRRRGQEARLRCSPMKGHSHVYWYRQLPEEGLKFMVYLQKENIIDESGMPKERFSAEFPKEGPSILRIQQVVRGDSAAYFCASSSGTEGGYTFGSGTRLTVV.